This T cell receptor beta chain was sequenced during a study of blood T cells in healthy people across ages (dated by TCRdb to between 2015 and 2017). With respect to the entire study: In model experiments, roughly one uniquely barcoded TCR beta cDNA molecule per two T cells was captured by template switching. The study analyzed two additional independent replicas of 1 million unique cDNA reads from the same blood draw for two donors, one aged 18 to 30 and one aged 80 or older. Donors were grouped into four age groups: young (average 16 years), middle-aged (around 39), aged (approximately 67) and long-lived (around 80). To avoid experimental bias, donors of different ages were spread randomly across the sequencing lanes. Using deep sequencing normalized with unique cDNA molecular identifiers, the study measured how TCR beta repertoire diversity changes with age. The study at large found these results: The percentage of naive T cells measured by flow cytometry correlated strongly with observed TCR beta diversity. Estimates of total diversity based on one million sequenced T cells were considered lower bounds and underestimates. Compared with the aged group, the long-lived group had more naive CD4+ T cells, fewer expanded clones and increased TCR diversity, a pattern suggesting age selection. Donor CMV infection status was unknown, potentially confounding age-related changes in expanded clonotypes. Since profiling was done on bulk unsorted PBMCs, naive and antigen-experienced compartments could not be conclusively compared. As age increased, observed TCR beta diversity per million T cells dropped in a roughly linear way, and a significant reduction was already evident by age 40.

This clonotype appeared a single time. The clone's antigen remains unknown. Within one base of it there is no much larger clone, and no base qualities were kept. Taken from the germline V gene, the CDR1 and CDR2 loops are SQVTM and ANQGSEA. From its cysteine to its phenylalanine, the CDR3 spans 12 amino acids. The CDR3 DNA has 36 bases and is translated from base 1. Between the V and J ends, shortened by 2 bases and 10 bases respectively, the junction contains 12 bases. Systemically healthy Caucasian individuals from Russia, over 30 in total and aged about 6 to 95 years, were included as donors. Around 10 milliliters of peripheral blood were collected from each donor into EDTA-treated Vacutainer tubes. Ficoll-Paque density-gradient centrifugation was used to isolate PBMCs, with at least 6.5 million per sample. Total RNA, at least 6 micrograms per sample, was extracted from PBMCs with Trizol reagent. The percentages of naive CD45RAhigh/CD27high T cells were determined by flow cytometry on a PBMC aliquot from every donor.

Libraries were built with 5' RACE. A second PCR of about 7 to 12 cycles was run with a J-beta primer mix and a sample-barcoded 5' primer. A unique molecular identifier was introduced onto each TCR beta cDNA molecule by a template-switch 5' adaptor carrying 12 random nucleotides. At least 3 million CDR3-containing paired-end reads were obtained from each sample. The Mint cDNA synthesis kit, primed by a TRBC-specific oligonucleotide, was used to synthesize first-strand cDNA from all RNA. Following uracil-DNA glycosylase treatment, all cDNA underwent a first 18-cycle PCR with the universal primers M1SS and BC2_uni_R. Per the authors' processing: For normalization, 1 million high-quality reads, each with a distinct molecular identifier, were randomly selected from each sample. Reads sharing molecular identifiers were discarded rather than binned into consensus sequences. CDR3 identification, clonotype clustering and error correction used MiTCR with a Q25 quality threshold and the strictest error-elimination algorithm. Lower-bound total TCR beta diversity was estimated with a nonparametric unseen species model using Euler transformation. TCRdb applied fastp at Q25 and MiXCR to the public reads, then kept only in-frame beta chains. Duplicate CDR3 protein sequences are folded into a single record with the most common DNA and genes. Clone size and V and J calls follow TCRdb, not the original study. In all, the sample holds approximately 2,000,000 distinct CDR3 sequences, and more than 35% of those were seen once. The ten largest account for 23% of the sample.

Source material: blood. The clonotype was recovered from a human donor in good health. The V and J segments used are TRBV29-1 and TRBJ2-1; the D element could tentatively be TRBD1 or TRBD2, as 5 bases agree for each. The sequenced DNA is TGCAGCGTTGAAAGGGGAGTTCAGGAGCAGTTCTTC. The translation is CSVERGVQEQFF.